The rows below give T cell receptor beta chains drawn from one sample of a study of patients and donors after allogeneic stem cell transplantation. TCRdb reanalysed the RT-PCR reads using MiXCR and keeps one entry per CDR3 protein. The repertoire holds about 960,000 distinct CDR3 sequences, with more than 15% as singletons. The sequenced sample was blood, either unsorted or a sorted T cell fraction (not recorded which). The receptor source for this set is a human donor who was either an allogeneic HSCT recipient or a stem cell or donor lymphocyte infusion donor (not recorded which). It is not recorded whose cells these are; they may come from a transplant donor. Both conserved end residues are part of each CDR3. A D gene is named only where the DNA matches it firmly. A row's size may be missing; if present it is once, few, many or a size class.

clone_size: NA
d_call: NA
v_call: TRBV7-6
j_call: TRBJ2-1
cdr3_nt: TGTGCCAGCAGCTCCTTGGACTACCTAGAGCAGTTCTTC
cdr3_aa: CASSSLDYLEQFF

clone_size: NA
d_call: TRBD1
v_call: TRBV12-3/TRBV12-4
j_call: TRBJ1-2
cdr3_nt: TGTGCCAGCAGCCGCGGACAGGGGGCGAGTGGCTACACCTTC
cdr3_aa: CASSRGQGASGYTF

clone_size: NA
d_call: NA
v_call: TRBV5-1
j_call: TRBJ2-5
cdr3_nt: TGCGCCAGCAGCTTCAACAGGGTACGGGAGACCCAGTACTTC
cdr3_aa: CASSFNRVRETQYF

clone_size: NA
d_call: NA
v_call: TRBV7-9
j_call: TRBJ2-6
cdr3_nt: TGTGCCAGCAGCTTCCTTTTAACCCTCTCTGGGGCCAACGTCCTGACTTTC
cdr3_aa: CASSFLLTLSGANVLTF

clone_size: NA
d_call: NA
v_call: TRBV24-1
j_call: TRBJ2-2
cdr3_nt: TGTGCCACCAGTGATTTAGGCAGCCCAGGCACCGGGGAGCTGTTTTTT
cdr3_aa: CATSDLGSPGTGELFF

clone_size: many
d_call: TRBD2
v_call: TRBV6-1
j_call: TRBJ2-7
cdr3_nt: TGTGCCAGCAGCCGACTAGCGGGAACCTACGAGCAGTACTTC
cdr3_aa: CASSRLAGTYEQYF

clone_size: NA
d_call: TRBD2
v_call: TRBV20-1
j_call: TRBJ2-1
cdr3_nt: TGCAGTGCACCTCAGTCTAGCGGGAATAGTGAGCAGTTCTTC
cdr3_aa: CSAPQSSGNSEQFF

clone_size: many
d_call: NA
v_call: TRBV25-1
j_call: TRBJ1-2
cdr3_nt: TGTGCCAGCAGTGAATACGCAGGCTATGGCTACACCTTC
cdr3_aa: CASSEYAGYGYTF

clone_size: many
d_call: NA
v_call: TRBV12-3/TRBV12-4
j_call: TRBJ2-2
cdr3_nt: TGTGCCAGCCATAGCCCCATAGTGAGCACCGGGGAGCTGTTTTTT
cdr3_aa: CASHSPIVSTGELFF

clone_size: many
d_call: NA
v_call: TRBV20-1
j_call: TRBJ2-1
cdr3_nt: TGCAGTGCTAGAGTTCCTCCGAGGGAGCAGTTCTTC
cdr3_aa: CSARVPPREQFF

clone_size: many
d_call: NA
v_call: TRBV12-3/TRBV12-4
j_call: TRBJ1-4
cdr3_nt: TGTGCCAGCAGGAGGGAACAGGCGGGGAAACTGTTTTTT
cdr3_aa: CASRREQAGKLFF

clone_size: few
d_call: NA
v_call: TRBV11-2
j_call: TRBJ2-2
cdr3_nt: TGTGCCAGCAGCCCACACGTGGAGACCGGGGAGCTGTTTTTT
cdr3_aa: CASSPHVETGELFF

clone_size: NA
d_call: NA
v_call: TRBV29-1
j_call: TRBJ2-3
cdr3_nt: TGCAGCGTTGAGGCAGTATCAGATACGCAGTATTTT
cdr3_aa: CSVEAVSDTQYF

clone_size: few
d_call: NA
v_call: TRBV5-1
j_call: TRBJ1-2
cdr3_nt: TGCGCCAGCAGCTTTGGGGAGAGCTACACCTTC
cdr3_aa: CASSFGESYTF

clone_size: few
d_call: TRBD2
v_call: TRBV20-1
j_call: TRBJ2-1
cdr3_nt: TGCAGTGCAGAAGGGACTAGCATTTACAATGAGCAGTTCTTC
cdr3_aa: CSAEGTSIYNEQFF

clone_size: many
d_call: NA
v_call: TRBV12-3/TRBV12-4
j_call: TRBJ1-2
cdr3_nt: TGTGCCAGCAGTACCCGTGGAGGGTATGGCTACACCTTC
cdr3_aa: CASSTRGGYGYTF

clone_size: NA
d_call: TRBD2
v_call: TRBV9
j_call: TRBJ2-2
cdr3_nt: TGTGCCAGCAGCGTAGGGGGACTAGCGGGAGGAACCACCGGGGAGCTGTTTTTT
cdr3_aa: CASSVGGLAGGTTGELFF

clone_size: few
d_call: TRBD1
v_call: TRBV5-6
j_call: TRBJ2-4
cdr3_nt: TGTGCCAGCAGGACCAGGGGGCTAGCCAAAAACATTCAGTACTTC
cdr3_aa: CASRTRGLAKNIQYF

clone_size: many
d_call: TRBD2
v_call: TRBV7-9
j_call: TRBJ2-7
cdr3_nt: TGTGCCAGCAGTCTCGGACTAGCGGGAATCTACGAGCAGTACTTC
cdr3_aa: CASSLGLAGIYEQYF

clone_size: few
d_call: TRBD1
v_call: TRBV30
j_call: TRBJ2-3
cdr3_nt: TGTGCCTCTGGACAGGGGCTATGGGCAGATACGCAGTATTTT
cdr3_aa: CASGQGLWADTQYF

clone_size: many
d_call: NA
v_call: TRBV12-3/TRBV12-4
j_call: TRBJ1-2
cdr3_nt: TGTGCCAGCAGTTACCCTAAAGGGAAGGACTATGGCTACACCTTC
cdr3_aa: CASSYPKGKDYGYTF

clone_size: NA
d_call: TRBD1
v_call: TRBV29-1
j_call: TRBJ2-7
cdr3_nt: TGCAGCGTGCGGACAGGGACAGGATACGAGCAGTACTTC
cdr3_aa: CSVRTGTGYEQYF

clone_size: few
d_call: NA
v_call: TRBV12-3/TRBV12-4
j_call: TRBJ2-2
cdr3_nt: TGTGCCAGCAGTGCCGGGGACAAGTCCACCGGGGAGCTGTTTTTT
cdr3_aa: CASSAGDKSTGELFF

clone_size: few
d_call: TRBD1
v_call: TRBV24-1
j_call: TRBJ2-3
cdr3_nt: TGTGCCACCAGTGACCTGGGACAGGGGGGAGATACGCAGTATTTT
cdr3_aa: CATSDLGQGGDTQYF

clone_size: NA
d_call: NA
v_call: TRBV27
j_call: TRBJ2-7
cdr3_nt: TGTGCCAGCAGTTTATACACCCCCGGACAGAGTTTAGTAAATCGCGAGCAGTACTTC
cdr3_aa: CASSLYTPGQSLVNREQYF

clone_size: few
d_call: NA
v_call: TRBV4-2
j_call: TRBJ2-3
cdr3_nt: TGTGCCAGCAGCCAAGAAGGTTCTAGCCGAAGCACAGATACGCAGTATTTT
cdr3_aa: CASSQEGSSRSTDTQYF

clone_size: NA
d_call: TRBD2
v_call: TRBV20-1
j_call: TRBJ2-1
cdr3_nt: TGCAGTGCGCCAAGTGGTCTAGCGGCCTACAATGAGCAGTTCTTC
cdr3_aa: CSAPSGLAAYNEQFF

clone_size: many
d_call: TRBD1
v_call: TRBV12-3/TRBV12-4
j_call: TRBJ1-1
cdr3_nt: TGTGCCAGCCGCAGGGACAGGCCGAACACTGAAGCTTTCTTT
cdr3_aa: CASRRDRPNTEAFF

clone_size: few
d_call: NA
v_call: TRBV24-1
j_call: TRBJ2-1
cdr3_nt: TGTGCCACCAGTGATACCAGCGGAGAAGCCTACAATGAGCAGTTCTTC
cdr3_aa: CATSDTSGEAYNEQFF

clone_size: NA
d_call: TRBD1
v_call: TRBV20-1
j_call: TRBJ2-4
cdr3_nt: TGCAGTGCTGGGGACAGGGCTAGCAACATTCAGTACTTC
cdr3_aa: CSAGDRASNIQYF

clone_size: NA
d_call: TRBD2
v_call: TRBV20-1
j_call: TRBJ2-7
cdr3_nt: TGCAGCGGGACTAGCGCGACCTACGAGCAGTACTTC
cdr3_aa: CSGTSATYEQYF

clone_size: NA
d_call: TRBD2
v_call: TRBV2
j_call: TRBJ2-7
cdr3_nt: TGTGCCAGCACAGTTCCCCGGGCGGGAGGGCCCTACGAGCAGTACTTC
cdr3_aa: CASTVPRAGGPYEQYF

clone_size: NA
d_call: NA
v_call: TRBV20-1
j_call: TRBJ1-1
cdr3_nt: TGCAGTGCCCACGGACGGTTGAACACTGAAGCTTTCTTT
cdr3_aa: CSAHGRLNTEAFF

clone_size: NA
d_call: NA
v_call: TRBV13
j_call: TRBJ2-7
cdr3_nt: TGTGCCAGCACCCCCGAGGGAAAAACCTACGAGCAGTACTTC
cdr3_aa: CASTPEGKTYEQYF

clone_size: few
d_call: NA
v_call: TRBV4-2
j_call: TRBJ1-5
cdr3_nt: TGTGCCAGCAGCCAAGATCGGGGGGGGCTGGGACAGCCCCAGCATTTT
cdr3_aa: CASSQDRGGLGQPQHF

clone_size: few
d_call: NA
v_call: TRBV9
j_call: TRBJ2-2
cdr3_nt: TGTGCCAGCAGCGTAGGATTCGGGGGCGCGGGCGGGGAGCTGTTTTTT
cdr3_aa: CASSVGFGGAGGELFF

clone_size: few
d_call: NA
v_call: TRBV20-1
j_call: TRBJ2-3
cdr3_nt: TGCAGTGCTAGAGATCTGACGGTCGGGTGGGATACGCAGTATTTT
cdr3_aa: CSARDLTVGWDTQYF

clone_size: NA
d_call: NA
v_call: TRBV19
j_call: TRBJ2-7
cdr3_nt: TGTGCCAGTAGGACCATGGGGTCCGGAGGCTACGAGCAGTACTTC
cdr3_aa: CASRTMGSGGYEQYF

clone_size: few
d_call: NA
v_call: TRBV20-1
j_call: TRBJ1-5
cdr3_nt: TGCAGTGCTAGAGACCGGACAGATCAGCCCCAGCATTTT
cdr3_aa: CSARDRTDQPQHF

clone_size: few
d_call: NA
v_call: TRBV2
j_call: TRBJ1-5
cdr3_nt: TGTGCCAGCAGTGTGGGGGTCCTCGGCAATCAGCCCCAGCATTTT
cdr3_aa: CASSVGVLGNQPQHF

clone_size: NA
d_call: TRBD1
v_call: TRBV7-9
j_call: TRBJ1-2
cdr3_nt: TGTGCCAGCAGGCAAGACGACCGGGACAGGGGTAAACGGGGCTACACCTTC
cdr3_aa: CASRQDDRDRGKRGYTF

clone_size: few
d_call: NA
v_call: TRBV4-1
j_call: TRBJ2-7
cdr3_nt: TGCGCCAGCAGCCAAGATCGCGGGACGAGGGAGCAGTACTTC
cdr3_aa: CASSQDRGTREQYF

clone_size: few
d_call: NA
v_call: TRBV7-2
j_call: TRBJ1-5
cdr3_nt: TGTGCCAGCAGCTTAGTCCGGGGGGCTGAGCAGCCCCAGCATTTT
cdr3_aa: CASSLVRGAEQPQHF

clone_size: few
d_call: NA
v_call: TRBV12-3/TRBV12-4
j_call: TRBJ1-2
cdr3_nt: TGTGCCAGCAGTTCACAGGCCCACTACTATGGCTACACCTTC
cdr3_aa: CASSSQAHYYGYTF

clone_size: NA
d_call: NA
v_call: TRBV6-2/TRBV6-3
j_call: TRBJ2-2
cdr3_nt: TGTGCCATATCACTTTCGTGGGGGGAGCTGTTTTTT
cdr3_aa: CAISLSWGELFF

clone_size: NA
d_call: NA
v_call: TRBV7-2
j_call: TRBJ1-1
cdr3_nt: TGTGCCAGCAGCTGGAGCGTGGGGGGGATTAACACTGAAGCTTTCTTT
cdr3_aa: CASSWSVGGINTEAFF

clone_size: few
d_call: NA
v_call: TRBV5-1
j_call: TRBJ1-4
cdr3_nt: TGCGCCAGCAGCCTACCGTCAGGGGTTCCTAATGAAAAACTGTTTTTT
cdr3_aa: CASSLPSGVPNEKLFF

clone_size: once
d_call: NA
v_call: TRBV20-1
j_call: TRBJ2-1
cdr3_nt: TGCAGTGCTAGTGACGGGGGCGATGAGCAGTTCTTC
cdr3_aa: CSASDGGDEQFF

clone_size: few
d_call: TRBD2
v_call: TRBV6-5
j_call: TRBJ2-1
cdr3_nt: TGTGCCAGCAGTTACGGAGGACTAGCGCGGGCCAATGAGCAGTTCTTC
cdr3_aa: CASSYGGLARANEQFF

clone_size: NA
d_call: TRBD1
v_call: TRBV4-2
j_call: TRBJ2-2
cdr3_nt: TGTGCCAGCAGCCCCCGGGACAGGGGCTTCGCCGGGGAGCTGTTTTTT
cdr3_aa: CASSPRDRGFAGELFF

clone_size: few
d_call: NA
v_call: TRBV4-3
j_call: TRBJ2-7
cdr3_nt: TGCGCCAGCAGCCAAGTCCCGGGGGATTACGAGCAGTACTTC
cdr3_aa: CASSQVPGDYEQYF

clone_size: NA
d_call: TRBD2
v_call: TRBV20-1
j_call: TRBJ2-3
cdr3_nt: TGCAGTGCTAGAGATCCCAGGACTAGCGAACTCACAGATACGCAGTATTTT
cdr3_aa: CSARDPRTSELTDTQYF

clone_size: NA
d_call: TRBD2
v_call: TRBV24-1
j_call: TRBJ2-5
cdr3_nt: TGTGCCACCAGTGACCCGGGACTACCGGGGGAGACCCAGTACTTC
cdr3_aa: CATSDPGLPGETQYF

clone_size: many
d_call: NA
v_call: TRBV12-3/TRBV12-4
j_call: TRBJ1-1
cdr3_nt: TGTGCCAGCAGTTTGAATTTGGGCACTGAAGCTTTCTTT
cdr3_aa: CASSLNLGTEAFF